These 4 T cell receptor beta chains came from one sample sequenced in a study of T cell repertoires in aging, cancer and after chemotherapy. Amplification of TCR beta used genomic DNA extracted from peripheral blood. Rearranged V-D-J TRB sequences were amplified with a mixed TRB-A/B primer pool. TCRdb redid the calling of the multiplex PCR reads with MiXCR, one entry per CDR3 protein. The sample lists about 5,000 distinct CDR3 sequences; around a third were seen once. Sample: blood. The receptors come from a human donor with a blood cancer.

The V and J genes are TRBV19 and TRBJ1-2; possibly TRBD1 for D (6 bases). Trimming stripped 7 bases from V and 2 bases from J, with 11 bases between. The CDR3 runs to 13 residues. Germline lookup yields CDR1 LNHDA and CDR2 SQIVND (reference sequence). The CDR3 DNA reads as TGTGCCAGTACCTGGACAGCGAACTATGGCTACACCTTC. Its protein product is CASTWTANYGYTF.

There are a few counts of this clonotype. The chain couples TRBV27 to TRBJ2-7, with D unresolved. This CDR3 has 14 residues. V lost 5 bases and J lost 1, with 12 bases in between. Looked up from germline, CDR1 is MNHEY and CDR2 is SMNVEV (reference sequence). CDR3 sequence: CASSTRGGSYEQYF. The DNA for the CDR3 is TGTGCCAGCAGTACCCGAGGCGGATCCTACGAGCAGTACTTC.

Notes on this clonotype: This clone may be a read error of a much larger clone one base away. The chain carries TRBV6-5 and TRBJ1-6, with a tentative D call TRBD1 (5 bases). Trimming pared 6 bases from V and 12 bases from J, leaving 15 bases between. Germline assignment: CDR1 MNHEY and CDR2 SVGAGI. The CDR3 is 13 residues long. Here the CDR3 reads CASRRDGDLPLHF. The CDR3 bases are TGTGCCAGCAGGCGGGACGGCGATTTACCCCTCCACTTT.

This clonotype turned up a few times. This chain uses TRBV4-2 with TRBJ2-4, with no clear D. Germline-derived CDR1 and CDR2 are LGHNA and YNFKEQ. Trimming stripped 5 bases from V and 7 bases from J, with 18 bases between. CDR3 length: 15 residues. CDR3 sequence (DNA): TGTGCCAGCAGCTCCGACAAGGCCCCTAGGAACATTCAGTACTTC. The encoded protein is CASSSDKAPRNIQYF.